This T cell receptor (beta chain) was sequenced for a study of T cells in Graves' hyperthyroidism and ophthalmopathy. There are many counts of this clonotype. The CDR3 regions of TCR beta were amplified from RNA transcripts. TCR CDR3 underwent first-round RT-PCR with the HTBI primer set. MiXCR, applied by TCRdb to the multiplex PCR reads, yields one record per CDR3 protein. The table has about 480,000 distinct CDR3 sequences, around a quarter seen once. Reasons for excluding patients were uncontrolled infection, other autoimmune disease, pregnancy or lactation. The trim removed 3 bases at V and 1 base at J, leaving 9 bases unmatched. Germline V gives CDR1 SGHRS, CDR2 YFSETQ. The CDR3 is made up of 16 amino acids.

The TCR was taken from a woman aged 25 to 39 with Graves' ophthalmopathy. The rearrangement uses TRBV5-1 and TRBJ1-1, with TRBD1 matching 7 bases. Sequencing was done on a sample of blood. In DNA, the CDR3 is TGCGCCAGCAGCTCGGGGACAGTCCTACCGAACACTGAAGCTTTCTTT. Translating gives CASSSGTVLPNTEAFF.